A selection of T cell receptor beta chains follows, all from one sample in a study of shared clonotypes between healthy human individuals. Assay: immunoSEQ multiplex PCR; the TCRdb copy retains only in-frame clones and omits some. The sample has roughly 660,000 clones, around 90% seen once; the top ten hold 34%. Sequencing used memory CD8+ T cells from PBMCs. The source of these receptors is a man aged 18 to 29 in good health. Some clones in this sample may be carry-over from other donors' samples. Each CDR3 is given with its conserved first and last residue. A D gene is named only where the DNA matches it firmly. Part of the rows lack a size; the others show once, few, many or a class for expanded clones.

cdr3_aa: CASSLVGGKLYF
cdr3_nt: TGTGCCAGCAGCTTAGTCGGGGGAAAACTGTACTTC
d_call: -
v_call: TRBV7-2
j_call: TRBJ2-7
clone_size: -

cdr3_aa: CASSINPGLTYEQYF
cdr3_nt: TGTGCCAGCAGTATCAACCCGGGGCTCACCTACGAGCAGTACTTC
d_call: -
v_call: TRBV27
j_call: TRBJ2-7
clone_size: -

cdr3_aa: CATSRDGSGANVLTF
cdr3_nt: TGTGCCACCAGCAGAGATGGTTCTGGGGCCAACGTCCTGACTTTC
d_call: -
v_call: TRBV15
j_call: TRBJ2-6
clone_size: -

cdr3_aa: CASSLDRSGLYGYTF
cdr3_nt: TGTGCCAGCAGCTTAGACAGATCGGGGCTCTATGGCTACACCTTC
d_call: -
v_call: TRBV7-8
j_call: TRBJ1-2
clone_size: -

cdr3_aa: CASSQSSGLASYEQYF
cdr3_nt: TGCGCCAGCAGCCAATCTTCAGGACTAGCCTCCTACGAGCAGTACTTC
d_call: TRBD2
v_call: TRBV4-1
j_call: TRBJ2-7
clone_size: -

cdr3_aa: CASSVSGGGLFYEQYF
cdr3_nt: TGTGCCAGCAGCGTCAGTGGAGGGGGTCTCTTCTACGAGCAGTACTTC
d_call: -
v_call: TRBV7-9
j_call: TRBJ2-7
clone_size: -

cdr3_aa: CASSPSTSSFTDTQYF
cdr3_nt: TGTGCCAGCAGCCCCTCGACTAGCAGCTTCACAGATACGCAGTATTTT
d_call: TRBD2
v_call: TRBV9
j_call: TRBJ2-3
clone_size: -

cdr3_aa: CASSLSGRVYEQYF
cdr3_nt: TGTGCCAGCAGTCTTAGCGGGAGAGTCTACGAGCAGTACTTC
d_call: TRBD2
v_call: TRBV27
j_call: TRBJ2-7
clone_size: -

cdr3_aa: CASSRRTAYNEQFF
cdr3_nt: TGTGCCAGCAGCCGACGGACAGCCTACAATGAGCAGTTCTTC
d_call: -
v_call: TRBV7-9
j_call: TRBJ2-1
clone_size: -

cdr3_aa: CASSRLDRAVTDTQYF
cdr3_nt: TGTGCCAGCAGCCGGCTGGACAGGGCAGTCACAGATACGCAGTATTTT
d_call: TRBD1
v_call: TRBV4-2
j_call: TRBJ2-3
clone_size: -

cdr3_aa: CAWSVGGLEQFF
cdr3_nt: TGTGCCTGGAGTGTAGGAGGCCTTGAGCAGTTCTTC
d_call: -
v_call: TRBV30
j_call: TRBJ2-1
clone_size: -

cdr3_aa: CASSFGGDYSNQPQHF
cdr3_nt: TGTGCCAGCAGCTTCGGGGGTGATTATAGCAATCAGCCCCAGCATTTT
d_call: -
v_call: TRBV28
j_call: TRBJ1-5
clone_size: -

cdr3_aa: CSVLTGSNYGYTF
cdr3_nt: TGCAGCGTTCTCACCGGGTCAAACTATGGCTACACCTTC
d_call: -
v_call: TRBV29-1
j_call: TRBJ1-2
clone_size: -

cdr3_aa: CASKDGNRLAGGFYEQYF
cdr3_nt: TGTGCCAGCAAGGATGGTAATAGACTAGCGGGAGGTTTCTACGAGCAGTACTTC
d_call: TRBD2
v_call: TRBV2
j_call: TRBJ2-7
clone_size: -

cdr3_aa: CASSLRLAGNEQFF
cdr3_nt: TGTGCCAGCAGCCTAAGACTAGCCGGCAATGAGCAGTTCTTC
d_call: TRBD2
v_call: TRBV4-2
j_call: TRBJ2-1
clone_size: -

cdr3_aa: CASQMAGSNQPQHF
cdr3_nt: TGTGCCAGCCAAATGGCAGGAAGCAATCAGCCCCAGCATTTT
d_call: -
v_call: TRBV27
j_call: TRBJ1-5
clone_size: -

cdr3_aa: CASSPLIGQGYYEQYF
cdr3_nt: TGTGCCAGCAGTCCCCTAATAGGACAGGGATACTACGAGCAGTACTTC
d_call: TRBD1
v_call: TRBV27
j_call: TRBJ2-7
clone_size: -

cdr3_aa: CASSLLAGLVEQFF
cdr3_nt: TGTGCCAGCAGCTTGCTAGCCGGTCTCGTTGAGCAGTTCTTC
d_call: -
v_call: TRBV7-2
j_call: TRBJ2-1
clone_size: -

cdr3_aa: CASALGPSSTDTQYF
cdr3_nt: TGTGCCAGCGCGTTGGGTCCTTCTAGCACAGATACGCAGTATTTT
d_call: -
v_call: TRBV28
j_call: TRBJ2-3
clone_size: -

cdr3_aa: CASSVAADLNTEAFF
cdr3_nt: TGTGCCAGCAGCGTAGCTGCTGATCTGAACACTGAAGCTTTCTTT
d_call: -
v_call: TRBV9
j_call: TRBJ1-1
clone_size: -

cdr3_aa: CASSGTSGSLYEQYF
cdr3_nt: TGTGCCAGCAGTGGGACTAGCGGGTCACTGTACGAGCAGTACTTC
d_call: TRBD2
v_call: TRBV2
j_call: TRBJ2-7
clone_size: -

cdr3_aa: CASSARLGAYGYTF
cdr3_nt: TGTGCCAGCAGCGCTCGATTGGGGGCCTATGGCTACACCTTC
d_call: -
v_call: TRBV11-2
j_call: TRBJ1-2
clone_size: -

cdr3_aa: CASSLAGGRADTQYF
cdr3_nt: TGTGCCAGCAGCCTAGCGGGAGGTCGGGCAGATACGCAGTATTTT
d_call: TRBD2
v_call: TRBV5-8
j_call: TRBJ2-3
clone_size: -

cdr3_aa: CASSVQGFNEQFF
cdr3_nt: TGTGCCAGTAGTGTACAGGGGTTCAATGAGCAGTTCTTC
d_call: TRBD1
v_call: TRBV19
j_call: TRBJ2-1
clone_size: once

cdr3_aa: CASSVDRGSSGNTIYF
cdr3_nt: TGTGCCAGCAGCGTAGACAGGGGTTCGAGTGGAAACACCATATATTTT
d_call: TRBD1
v_call: TRBV9
j_call: TRBJ1-3
clone_size: -

cdr3_aa: CASRGRTGHYEQYF
cdr3_nt: TGTGCCAGTAGGGGCCGGACAGGGCACTACGAGCAGTACTTC
d_call: TRBD1
v_call: TRBV19
j_call: TRBJ2-7
clone_size: -

cdr3_aa: CASSTGQGLDEKLFF
cdr3_nt: TGTGCCAGTAGTACGGGACAGGGGCTTGATGAAAAACTGTTTTTT
d_call: TRBD1
v_call: TRBV19
j_call: TRBJ1-4
clone_size: -

cdr3_aa: CASSSRQGSFNEQFF
cdr3_nt: TGTGCCAGCAGCTCTCGACAGGGGTCTTTCAATGAGCAGTTCTTC
d_call: TRBD1
v_call: TRBV7-2
j_call: TRBJ2-1
clone_size: once

cdr3_aa: CAWSVADRRGYTF
cdr3_nt: TGTGCCTGGAGTGTTGCGGACAGGAGAGGCTACACCTTC
d_call: TRBD1
v_call: TRBV30
j_call: TRBJ1-2
clone_size: -

cdr3_aa: CASSSLWRTDTQYF
cdr3_nt: TGTGCCAGCAGTTCCCTCTGGCGCACAGATACGCAGTATTTT
d_call: -
v_call: TRBV6-5
j_call: TRBJ2-3
clone_size: -

cdr3_aa: CASSLRTGGNTYEQYF
cdr3_nt: TGTGCCAGCAGCTTAAGGACAGGGGGAAACACCTACGAGCAGTACTTC
d_call: TRBD1
v_call: TRBV5-4
j_call: TRBJ2-7
clone_size: -

cdr3_aa: CASSQVGNSPLHF
cdr3_nt: TGCGCCAGCAGCCAAGTCGGCAATTCACCCCTCCACTTT
d_call: -
v_call: TRBV4-3
j_call: TRBJ1-6
clone_size: once

cdr3_aa: CASNSGVQAFF
cdr3_nt: TGTGCCAGCAATTCCGGGGTCCAAGCTTTCTTT
d_call: -
v_call: TRBV25-1
j_call: TRBJ1-1
clone_size: -

cdr3_aa: CASSPPAARGDTEAFF
cdr3_nt: TGTGCCAGCAGCCCGCCGGCGGCCCGAGGGGACACTGAAGCTTTCTTT
d_call: -
v_call: TRBV28
j_call: TRBJ1-1
clone_size: few

cdr3_aa: CAWQKYREAYEQYF
cdr3_nt: TGTGCCTGGCAGAAATACAGGGAGGCCTACGAGCAGTACTTC
d_call: -
v_call: TRBV30
j_call: TRBJ2-7
clone_size: -

cdr3_aa: CASSFLGAGDLSYNEQFF
cdr3_nt: TGTGCCAGCAGTTTCCTCGGGGCGGGAGACCTTTCCTACAATGAGCAGTTCTTC
d_call: TRBD2
v_call: TRBV27
j_call: TRBJ2-1
clone_size: -

cdr3_aa: CASSLYQGAAGELFF
cdr3_nt: TGTGCCAGCAGTTTATATCAGGGGGCGGCCGGGGAGCTGTTTTTT
d_call: TRBD1
v_call: TRBV28
j_call: TRBJ2-2
clone_size: once

cdr3_aa: CASSLSSTYEQYF
cdr3_nt: TGTGCCAGCAGTTTATCGTCGACCTACGAGCAGTACTTC
d_call: -
v_call: TRBV27
j_call: TRBJ2-7
clone_size: once

cdr3_aa: CASSPPITRATEAFF
cdr3_nt: TGTGCCAGCTCACCCCCCATTACCCGGGCGACTGAAGCTTTCTTT
d_call: -
v_call: TRBV18
j_call: TRBJ1-1
clone_size: -

cdr3_aa: CASSEDTYNEQFF
cdr3_nt: TGTGCCAGCAGCGAAGACACCTACAATGAGCAGTTCTTC
d_call: -
v_call: TRBV7-9
j_call: TRBJ2-1
clone_size: -

cdr3_aa: CASSAPGDSYEQYF
cdr3_nt: TGTGCCAGTAGTGCCCCCGGGGACTCCTACGAGCAGTACTTC
d_call: -
v_call: TRBV19
j_call: TRBJ2-7
clone_size: -

cdr3_aa: CASSFGGWGTGELFF
cdr3_nt: TGTGCCAGCAGTTTTGGGGGATGGGGCACCGGGGAGCTGTTTTTT
d_call: -
v_call: TRBV27
j_call: TRBJ2-2
clone_size: -

cdr3_aa: CASSQEGPRTGLGSYGYTF
cdr3_nt: TGTGCCAGCAGCCAAGAAGGGCCCAGGACAGGGCTGGGGAGCTATGGCTACACCTTC
d_call: TRBD1
v_call: TRBV4-2
j_call: TRBJ1-2
clone_size: -

cdr3_aa: CASSGGEDGDQPQHF
cdr3_nt: TGTGCCAGCAGCGGGGGGGAGGACGGAGATCAGCCCCAGCATTTT
d_call: -
v_call: TRBV9
j_call: TRBJ1-5
clone_size: -

cdr3_aa: CASSFRDRGLQPQHF
cdr3_nt: TGTGCCAGCAGTTTCCGCGACAGGGGGCTTCAGCCCCAGCATTTT
d_call: TRBD1
v_call: TRBV28
j_call: TRBJ1-5
clone_size: -

cdr3_aa: CASSLEWTSLGIYEQYF
cdr3_nt: TGTGCCAGCAGCTTAGAATGGACCTCCCTTGGAATCTACGAGCAGTACTTC
d_call: -
v_call: TRBV11-2
j_call: TRBJ2-7
clone_size: -

cdr3_aa: CASSTKAGTVVGDEQFF
cdr3_nt: TGCGCCAGCAGCACAAAGGCCGGGACCGTCGTAGGCGATGAGCAGTTCTTC
d_call: -
v_call: TRBV4-1
j_call: TRBJ2-1
clone_size: -

cdr3_aa: CASSPRDHTDTQYF
cdr3_nt: TGTGCCAGCAGCCCAAGGGACCACACAGATACGCAGTATTTT
d_call: -
v_call: TRBV7-9
j_call: TRBJ2-3
clone_size: -

cdr3_aa: CASASPEKLFF
cdr3_nt: TGTGCCAGCGCCTCTCCTGAGAAACTGTTTTTT
d_call: -
v_call: TRBV6-5
j_call: TRBJ1-4
clone_size: -

cdr3_aa: CASSLTSGPYEQYF
cdr3_nt: TGCGCCAGCAGCTTGACTAGCGGTCCCTACGAGCAGTACTTC
d_call: TRBD2
v_call: TRBV5-1
j_call: TRBJ2-7
clone_size: -

cdr3_aa: CASSFLAIQETQYF
cdr3_nt: TGTGCCAGCAGTTTTCTAGCGATCCAAGAGACCCAGTACTTC
d_call: -
v_call: TRBV28
j_call: TRBJ2-5
clone_size: -

cdr3_aa: CASSHVLDTFEAFF
cdr3_nt: TGTGCCAGCAGCCACGTACTAGACACCTTTGAAGCTTTCTTT
d_call: -
v_call: TRBV11-1
j_call: TRBJ1-1
clone_size: -

cdr3_aa: CSVTGVTGELFF
cdr3_nt: TGCAGCGTGACAGGGGTCACCGGGGAGCTGTTTTTT
d_call: TRBD1
v_call: TRBV29-1
j_call: TRBJ2-2
clone_size: -

cdr3_aa: CASSTLLSQGSYEQYF
cdr3_nt: TGTGCCAGCAGTACTTTGTTGTCCCAGGGCTCCTACGAGCAGTACTTC
d_call: -
v_call: TRBV28
j_call: TRBJ2-7
clone_size: -